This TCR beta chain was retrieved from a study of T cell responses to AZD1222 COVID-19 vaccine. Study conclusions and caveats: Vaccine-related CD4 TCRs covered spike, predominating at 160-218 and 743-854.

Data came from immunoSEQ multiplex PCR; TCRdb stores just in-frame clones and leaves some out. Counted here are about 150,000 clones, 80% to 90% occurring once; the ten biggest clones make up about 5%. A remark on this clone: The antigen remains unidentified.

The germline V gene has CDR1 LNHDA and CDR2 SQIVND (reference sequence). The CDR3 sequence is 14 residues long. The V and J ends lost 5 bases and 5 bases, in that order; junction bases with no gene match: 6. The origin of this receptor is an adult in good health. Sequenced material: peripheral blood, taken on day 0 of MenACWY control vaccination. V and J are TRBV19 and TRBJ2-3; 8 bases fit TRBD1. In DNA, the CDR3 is TGTGCCAGTAGTCCCGGACAGGGAGTAGATACGCAGTATTTT. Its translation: CASSPGQGVDTQYF.